This entry describes one T cell receptor beta chain. These data originate in a study of a mutant IDH1 vaccine in newly diagnosed glioma. The germline V gene encodes CDR1 SQVTM and CDR2 ANQGSEA. There are 13 residues in the CDR3. The V segment lost 5 bases and the J segment 2 bases; nucleotides outside the gene matches: 3. Specified time point: baseline, week 1 (first vaccination visit). Treatment meaning: pre-vaccination baseline after standard-of-care therapy. The protocol was immunoSEQ multiplex PCR, while the TCRdb copy is restricted to in-frame clones and leaves out a portion. The data show tens of thousands of clones, with 80% to 90% seen just once and 2% to 2.5% held by the top ten.

The V gene is TRBV29-1, the J gene TRBJ2-1; 7 bases are shared with TRBD1. The sequences come from PBMCs, collected from a glioma patient treated with radiotherapy, temozolomide or both. This clonotype was obtained from a man in his forties with glioma. The CDR3 nucleotides read TGCAGCGTTCCCCAGGGGGCCTACAATGAGCAGTTCTTC. Translating it yields CSVPQGAYNEQFF.